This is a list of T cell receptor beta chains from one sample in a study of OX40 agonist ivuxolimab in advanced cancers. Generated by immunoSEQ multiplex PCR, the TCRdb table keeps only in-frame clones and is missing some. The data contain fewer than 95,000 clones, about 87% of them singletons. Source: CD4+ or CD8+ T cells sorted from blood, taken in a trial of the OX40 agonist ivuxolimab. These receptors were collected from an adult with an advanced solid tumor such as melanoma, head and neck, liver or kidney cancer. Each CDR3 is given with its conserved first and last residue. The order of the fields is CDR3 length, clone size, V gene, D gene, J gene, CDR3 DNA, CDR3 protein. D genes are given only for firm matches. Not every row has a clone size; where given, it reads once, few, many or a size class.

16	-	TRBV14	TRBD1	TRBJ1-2	TGTGCCAGCAGCCGAGACTACAGGGGGCAATCCTATGGCTACACCTTC	CASSRDYRGQSYGYTF
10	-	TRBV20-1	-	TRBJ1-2	TGCAGTGCTAGGACTGCTGGCTACACCTTC	CSARTAGYTF
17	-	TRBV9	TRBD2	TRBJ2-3	TGTGCCAGCAGCAGAACCCCCGGGACTAGCAGCACAGATACGCAGTATTTT	CASSRTPGTSSTDTQYF
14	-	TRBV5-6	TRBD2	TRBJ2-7	TGTGCCAGCAGGGTGGCGGGAGGCGCCTACGAGCAGTACTTC	CASRVAGGAYEQYF
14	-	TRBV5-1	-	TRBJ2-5	TGCGCCAGCAGAATCAGGGACTCTGAAGAGACCCAGTACTTC	CASRIRDSEETQYF
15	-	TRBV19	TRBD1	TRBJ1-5	TGTGCCAGTAGTAGGGGACAGGGAAGGATTCAGCCCCAGCATTTT	CASSRGQGRIQPQHF
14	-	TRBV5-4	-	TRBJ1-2	TGTGCCAGCAGCTTGGCGGGGGCACCTGGTGGCTACACCTTC	CASSLAGAPGGYTF
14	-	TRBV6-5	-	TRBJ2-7	TGTGCCAGCAGTTTTGGACGGAGCTCCTACGAGCAGTACTTC	CASSFGRSSYEQYF
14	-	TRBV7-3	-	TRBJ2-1	TGTGCCAGCAGCTTAAGTTTTAGCCTGAATGAGCAGTTCTTC	CASSLSFSLNEQFF
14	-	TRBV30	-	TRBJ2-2	TGTGCCTGGAAAAGCGGAACGAACACCGGGGAGCTGTTTTTT	CAWKSGTNTGELFF
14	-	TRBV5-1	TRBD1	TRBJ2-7	TGCGCCAGCAGAGCCGGGACAGCCAATTACGAGCAGTACTTC	CASRAGTANYEQYF
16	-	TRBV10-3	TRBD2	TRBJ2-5	TGTGCCATCAGTGAACGGGATAGCGGGGTTTTGAAGACCCAGTACTTC	CAISERDSGVLKTQYF
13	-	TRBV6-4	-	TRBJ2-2	TGTGCCAGCAGTGACTCGGACACCGGGGAGCTGTTTTTT	CASSDSDTGELFF
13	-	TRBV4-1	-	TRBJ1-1	TGCGCCAGCAGCCAAGGTGGCAGACCTGAAGCTTTCTTT	CASSQGGRPEAFF
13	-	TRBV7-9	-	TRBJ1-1	TGTGCCAGCCCCAGGCAAGTCGGCACTGAAGCTTTCTTT	CASPRQVGTEAFF
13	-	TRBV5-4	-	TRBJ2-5	TGTGCCAGCAGCTTGAGGCTACAAGAGACCCAGTACTTC	CASSLRLQETQYF
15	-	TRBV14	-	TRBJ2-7	TGTGCCAGCACCTCTTCACAAATGGGTTATTACGAGCAGTACTTC	CASTSSQMGYYEQYF
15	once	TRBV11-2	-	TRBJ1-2	TGTGCCAGCAGCTTAGCCCTCCACGGGAACGATGGCTACACCTTC	CASSLALHGNDGYTF
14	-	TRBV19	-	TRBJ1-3	TGTGCCAGTAGTCCAGGGAGCTCTGGAAACACCATATATTTT	CASSPGSSGNTIYF
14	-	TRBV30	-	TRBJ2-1	TGTGCCTGGGGGGGACTGGGCTCCTACAATGAGCAGTTCTTC	CAWGGLGSYNEQFF
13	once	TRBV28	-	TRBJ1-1	TGTGCCAGCACTTTCCGACAGGTGGCTGAAGCTTTCTTT	CASTFRQVAEAFF
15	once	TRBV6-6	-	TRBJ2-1	TGTGCCAGCAGTTCCCCCGCGACATGGTACAATGAGCAGTTCTTC	CASSSPATWYNEQFF
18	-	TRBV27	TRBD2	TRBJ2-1	TGTGCCAGCAGTTTACTCATGGGCCTGGGACTAGAGTCCTCCGAGCAGTTCTTC	CASSLLMGLGLESSEQFF
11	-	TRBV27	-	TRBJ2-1	TGTGCCAGCAGTGAGGGACTCATGCAGTTCTTC	CASSEGLMQFF
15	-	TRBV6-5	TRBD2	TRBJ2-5	TGTGCCAGCAGTTACGGGGGGGGACGGTGGGAGACCCAGTACTTC	CASSYGGGRWETQYF
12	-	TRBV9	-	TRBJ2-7	TGTGCCAGCAGCGTAGGGGGCGGCGAGCAGTACTTC	CASSVGGGEQYF
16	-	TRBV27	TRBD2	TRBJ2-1	TGTGCCAGCAGTACCATAGCGGGAGGGCCCTCCAATGAGCAGTTCTTC	CASSTIAGGPSNEQFF
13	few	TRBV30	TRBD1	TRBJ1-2	TGTGCCTGGAGTGTACTGACAGGGCATGGCTACACCTTC	CAWSVLTGHGYTF
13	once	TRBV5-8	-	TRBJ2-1	TGTGCCAGCAGCCCGGGACCCAGCAATGAGCAGTTCTTC	CASSPGPSNEQFF
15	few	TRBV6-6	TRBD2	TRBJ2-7	TGTGCCAGCAGTTACCGACTAGCGGGCTCCTACGAGCAGTACTTC	CASSYRLAGSYEQYF
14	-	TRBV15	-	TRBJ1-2	TGTGCCACCAGCAGAGATGGGGGAAGCTATGGCTACACCTTC	CATSRDGGSYGYTF
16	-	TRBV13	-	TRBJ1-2	TGTGCCAGCAGCTTAGTAACAGACCCTGCACTCTATGGCTACACCTTC	CASSLVTDPALYGYTF
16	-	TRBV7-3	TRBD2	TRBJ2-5	TGTGCCAGCAGCTCCGAGCCTCTAGCGGGAAAAGAGACCCAGTACTTC	CASSSEPLAGKETQYF
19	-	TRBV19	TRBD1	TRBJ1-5	TGTGCCAGTAGTCGAGCGGTGACAGGGGTCCCTTATAGCAATCAGCCCCAGCATTTT	CASSRAVTGVPYSNQPQHF
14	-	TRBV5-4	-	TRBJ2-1	TGTGCCAGCAGCTTGGAAGGGGGCGGGGATGAGCAGTTCTTC	CASSLEGGGDEQFF
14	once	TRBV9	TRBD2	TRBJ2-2	TGTGCCAGCAGCGTTAGCGGGAGCGCCGGGGAGCTGTTTTTT	CASSVSGSAGELFF
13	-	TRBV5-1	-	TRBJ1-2	TGCGCCAGCAGCTCGGCGGGGGTGTATGGCTACACCTTC	CASSSAGVYGYTF
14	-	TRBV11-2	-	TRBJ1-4	TGTGCCAGCAGCGCGGGACACGGCAATGAAAAACTGTTTTTT	CASSAGHGNEKLFF
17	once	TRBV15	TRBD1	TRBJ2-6	TGTGCCACCAGCCCGCGGACAGGGCGCCCTGGGGCCAACGTCCTGACTTTC	CATSPRTGRPGANVLTF
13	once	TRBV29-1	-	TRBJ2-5	TGCAGCGCCGAAACAGGGAACCAAGAGACCCAGTACTTC	CSAETGNQETQYF